This T cell receptor beta chain is drawn from a study of breast tumors, draining lymph nodes, adjacent tissues. General study points: Tumors had less TCR diversity than lymph nodes, more than nontumor tissue. Data fit most tumor T cells coming from lymph node, expanding in tumor.

TCRdb reanalysed the multiplex PCR reads using MiXCR and keeps one entry per CDR3 protein. The sample shows approximately 60,000 distinct CDR3 sequences, roughly 59% of them seen only once. The germline V and J ends were trimmed by 8 bases and 8 bases, with 16 bases remaining between them. The germline V gene has CDR1 DFQATT and CDR2 SNEGSKA (reference sequence). The CDR3 totals 13 residues. A word on this clonotype: The antigen is unknown.

Sequencing input: breast tumor tissue. The chain employs TRBV20-1 and TRBJ1-6; D gene ambiguous. The receptor's source is a female donor with breast cancer. Some clones in this sample may be carry-over from other donors' samples. This CDR3 is CSQTSAGDSPLHF. The CDR3 DNA sequence: TGCAGTCAGACTAGCGCAGGAGATTCACCCCTCCACTTT.